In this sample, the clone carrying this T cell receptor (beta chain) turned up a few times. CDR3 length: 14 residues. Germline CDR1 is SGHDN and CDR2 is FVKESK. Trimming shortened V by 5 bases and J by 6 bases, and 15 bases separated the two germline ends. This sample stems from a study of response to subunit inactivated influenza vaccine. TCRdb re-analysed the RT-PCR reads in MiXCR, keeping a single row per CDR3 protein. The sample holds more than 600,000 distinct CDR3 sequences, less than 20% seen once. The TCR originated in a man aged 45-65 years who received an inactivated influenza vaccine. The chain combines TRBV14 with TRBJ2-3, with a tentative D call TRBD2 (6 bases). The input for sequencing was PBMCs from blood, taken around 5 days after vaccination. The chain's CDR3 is CASSERWTMDTQYF. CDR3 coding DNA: TGTGCCAGCAGCGAAAGGTGGACTATGGATACGCAGTATTTT.